The 22 T cell receptor beta chains listed next were all sequenced from one sample in a study of shared clonotypes between healthy human individuals. Produced via immunoSEQ multiplex PCR; TCRdb's table is partial and in-frame only. The sample contains about 980,000 clones, around 80% of which appear only once. Sequencing was performed on memory CD4+ T cells sorted from blood. Subset specified: CD45RA-negative fraction. The source of these receptors is a man between 18 and 29 years old in good health.

This rearrangement joins TRBV14 to TRBJ1-1; 7 bases are a match to TRBD1. The CDR3 totals 14 residues. The junction had 11 bases not matched to a gene; V was cut back by 3 bases and J by 10 bases. Germline CDR1 SGHDN, CDR2 FVKESK. The CDR3 region is CASSHLTGQGGAFF. CDR3 nucleotides: TGTGCCAGCAGCCATCTTACCGGTCAGGGGGGAGCTTTCTTT.

The chain has TRBV9 and TRBJ1-2; D is perhaps TRBD1 (6 bases). This CDR3 contains 15 residues. V lost 1 base and J 3 bases, leaving 13 bases between the germline ends. In germline, CDR1 is SGDLS, CDR2 YYNGEE. This chain's CDR3 is CASSVLGGPHYGYTF. The DNA for the CDR3 is TGTGCCAGCAGCGTATTGGGGGGGCCGCACTATGGCTACACCTTC.

This clone was observed a single time. This chain links TRBV5-5 with TRBJ1-6; 9 positions match TRBD1. V lost 5 bases, J lost 7 bases, and 10 bases stayed unmatched. Germline assignment: CDR1 SGHKS and CDR2 YYEKEE (reference sequence). The CDR3 runs to 16 residues. In DNA, the CDR3 is TGTGCCAGCAGGCCGGGACAGGGTCGGGCGAATTCACCCCTCCACTTT. It specifies CASRPGQGRANSPLHF.

The chain carries TRBV30 and TRBJ1-2, with a tentative D call TRBD1 (5 bases). The CDR3 spans 16 residues. V was pared by 1 base and J by 6 bases, with 21 bases between. Germline V lookup: CDR1 GTSNPN, CDR2 SVGIG (reference sequence). The CDR3 sequence is CAWSAPRDGRGNGYTF. The CDR3 nucleotides read TGTGCCTGGAGTGCCCCGAGGGACGGGAGGGGTAATGGCTACACCTTC.

J is TRBJ2-3 and V is TRBV13; D is perhaps TRBD2 (5 bases). Per germline, CDR1 PRHDT and CDR2 FYEKMQ (reference sequence). The CDR3 sequence is 15 residues long. The V and J ends lost 3 bases and 1 base respectively, with 11 bases between them. CDR3 in amino acids: CASSFRGRGTDTQYF. CDR3 coding DNA: TGTGCCAGCAGCTTCCGTGGGAGAGGCACAGATACGCAGTATTTT.

This clone occurred a few times. This chain joins TRBV9 and TRBJ2-1; TRBD1 or TRBD2 may be the D gene (5 bases each). The V gene's germline CDR1 is SGDLS and CDR2 YYNGEE. CDR3 length equals 14 residues. The V gene lost 3 bases and the J gene lost 2 bases, with 9 bases spanning the gap. CDR3 in amino acids: CASSAGTTYNEQFF. Written as DNA, the CDR3 is TGTGCCAGCAGCGCCGGGACCACCTACAATGAGCAGTTCTTC.

This clone was seen more than once but under ten times. The J gene is TRBJ2-2, the V gene TRBV5-8; a possible D gene is TRBD1 (6 bases). Germline V gene sequence: CDR1 SGHTS, CDR2 YDEGEE. This CDR3 contains 15 residues. V was pared by 2 bases and J by 0 bases, with 8 bases between. The CDR3 sequence is CASSLQGSNTGELFF. The CDR3, as DNA: TGTGCCAGCAGCTTACAGGGCTCGAACACCGGGGAGCTGTTTTTT.

This clone came up a few times. The chain couples TRBV7-2 to TRBJ1-5; TRBD1 might be the D (5 bases). CDR1 is SGHTA, CDR2 FQGNSA, per germline. This CDR3 has 13 residues. Trimming left V 1 base short and J 9 bases short, with 10 bases between. CDR3 amino acids: CASSLGQGRPQHF. As DNA, the CDR3 is TGTGCCAGCAGCTTAGGGCAGGGAAGGCCCCAGCATTTT.

The chain joins TRBV6-5 to TRBJ1-6, with D possibly TRBD1 on 5 matching bases. This CDR3 has 11 amino acids. Germline V gene data show CDR1 as MNHEY and CDR2 as SVGAGI. V shed 6 bases and J shed 14 bases, with 11 bases lying between them. CDR3 nucleotides: TGTGCCAGCAGGGGGACGGCGACCCTCCACTTT. Its translation: CASRGTATLHF.

V is TRBV7-2 and J is TRBJ1-5; D is unresolved. V dropped 3 bases and J dropped 1 base, with 10 bases sitting between them. In germline, CDR1 is SGHTA, CDR2 FQGNSA. CDR3 length: 15 amino acids. The CDR3 coding sequence is TGTGCCAGCAGCTTTTACGGGCAGAGCAATCAGCCCCAGCATTTT. This gives the protein CASSFYGQSNQPQHF.

The chain employs TRBV18 and TRBJ2-2; 10 nucleotides line up with TRBD2. Germline lookup yields CDR1 KGHSH and CDR2 LQKENI. V lost 2 bases, J lost 4 bases, and 10 bases stayed unmatched. The CDR3 is 18 amino acids. CDR3 nucleotides: TGTGCCAGCTCACCAGGGCTAGCGGGGGACCCAACCACCGGGGAGCTGTTTTTT. Amino acids: CASSPGLAGDPTTGELFF.

This chain links TRBV30 with TRBJ1-5, with no clear D. Germline assignment: CDR1 GTSNPN and CDR2 SVGIG (reference sequence). The CDR3 covers 16 residues. Trimming removed 0 bases at V and 6 bases at J, with 18 bases between. CDR3 sequence: CAWSVRGGASGQPQHF. CDR3 DNA sequence: TGTGCCTGGAGTGTACGAGGAGGAGCTTCGGGTCAGCCCCAGCATTTT.

V is TRBV6-1 and J is TRBJ1-1; D possibly corresponds to TRBD1 (5 bases). The CDR3 totals 13 residues. V lost 8 bases and J lost 5, with 15 bases in between. Germline CDR1 and CDR2: MNHNS and SASEGT. The DNA for the CDR3 is TGTGCCAGCTCGATTCAGGGACGAACTGAAGCTTTCTTT. It yields the protein CASSIQGRTEAFF.

Here the CDR3 DNA reads TGTGCCTGGAGTGTACTTGGCAGTAGATATGGCTACACCTTC. It translates to CAWSVLGSRYGYTF. The chain is built from TRBV30 and TRBJ1-2; D uncertain. Germline V lookup: CDR1 GTSNPN, CDR2 SVGIG (reference sequence). The CDR3 extends over 14 amino acids. Trimming stripped 0 bases from V and 5 bases from J, with 13 bases between.

This clone was observed a handful of times. The chain carries TRBV5-6 and TRBJ1-3, with 7 nucleotides matching TRBD1. The CDR3 extends over 14 amino acids. The germline CDR1 and CDR2 sequences are SGHDT and YYEEEE. Unmatched junction bases numbered 7, after V lost 4 bases and J lost 6 bases. CDR3 region: CASSGRDSSNTIYF. In nucleotides, the CDR3 is TGTGCCAGCAGCGGCCGGGACAGTTCAAACACCATATATTTT.

V usage is TRBV20-1 and J usage is TRBJ2-7, with D unclear. The CDR3 has 11 residues. The germline gives CDR1 DFQATT, CDR2 SNEGSKA (reference sequence). As DNA, the CDR3 is TGCAGCACCCTATCGCCCTACGAGCAGTACTTC. It codes for CSTLSPYEQYF.

The chain has TRBV6-1 and TRBJ1-4; a possible D gene is TRBD1 (5 bases). From germline, CDR1 is MNHNS and CDR2 SASEGT. CDR3 length: 13 amino acids. V was clipped by 9 bases and J by 1 base, with 9 bases between them. CDR3 sequence reads: CASGGGTNEKLFF. The DNA of the CDR3 is TGTGCCAGTGGGGGGGGAACTAATGAAAAACTGTTTTTT.

The rearrangement links TRBV28 to TRBJ1-2, with 8 nucleotides matching TRBD1. This CDR3 has 15 amino acids. Germline-derived CDR1 and CDR2 are MDHEN and SYDVKM. With 6 bases clipped from V and 6 bases from J, the junction kept 12 bases outside the gene matches. The CDR3 DNA is TGTGCCAGCAGCAGACGGGACAGGATCATTCATGGCTACACCTTC. Translated, it gives CASSRRDRIIHGYTF.

The chain has TRBV13 and TRBJ1-5, with a weak D call TRBD1 (6 bases). From germline, CDR1 is PRHDT and CDR2 FYEKMQ (reference sequence). The CDR3 is made up of 17 amino acids. Between the trimmed V and J ends, which lost 0 bases and 2 bases, there was a span of 14 bases. CDR3 coding DNA: TGTGCCAGCAGCTTAGGTAGAGGGGGAATAGGCAATCAGCCCCAGCATTTT. The encoded protein is CASSLGRGGIGNQPQHF. Using reference TRBV13 and TRBJ1-5 for the parts outside the CDR3, the full variable domain is AAGVIQSPRHLIKEKRETATLKCYPIPRHDTVYWYQQGPGQDPQFLISFYEKMQSDKGSIPDRFSAQQFSDYHSELNMSSLELGDSALYFCASSLGRGGIGNQPQHFGDGTRLSIL.

The chain joins TRBV23-1 to TRBJ1-4, with D maybe TRBD1 (6 bases). TRBV23-1 is known as an ORF, though its function is uncertain. The CDR3 is 15 amino acids. V was pared by 6 bases and J by 8 bases, with 19 bases between. The CDR3 sequence: CASSPTGHEVEKLFF. Written as DNA, the CDR3 is TGCGCCAGCAGCCCAACGGGACATGAGGTAGAAAAACTGTTTTTT.

This clone was detected a few times. The V and J genes are TRBV19 and TRBJ2-7, with D uncertain. Germline-derived CDR1 and CDR2 are LNHDA and SQIVND (reference sequence). Trimming removed 2 bases from V and 6 bases from J, with 8 bases in between. The CDR3 extends over 12 amino acids. The CDR3 sequence is CASSIKGTEQYF. The CDR3 nucleotides read TGTGCCAGTAGTATAAAGGGAACCGAGCAGTACTTC. Full variable domain (remainder filled in from reference TRBV19 and TRBJ2-7): DGGITQSPKYLFRKEGQNVTLSCEQNLNHDAMYWYRQDPGQGLRLIYYSQIVNDFQKGDIAEGYSVSREKKESFPLTVTSAQKNPTAFYLCASSIKGTEQYFGPGTRLTVT.

The table lists this clone with a few counts. The genes are TRBV5-4 and TRBJ2-7, with D possibly being TRBD1 (6 bases). Germline V gene lookup returns CDR1 SGHNT and CDR2 YYREEE (reference sequence). This CDR3 has 15 residues. V shed 0 bases and J shed 6 bases, with 16 bases lying between them. CDR3 DNA sequence: TGTGCCAGCAGCTTGGAGGGCAGGGGTGAGCGCGAGCAGTACTTC. Protein: CASSLEGRGEREQYF.